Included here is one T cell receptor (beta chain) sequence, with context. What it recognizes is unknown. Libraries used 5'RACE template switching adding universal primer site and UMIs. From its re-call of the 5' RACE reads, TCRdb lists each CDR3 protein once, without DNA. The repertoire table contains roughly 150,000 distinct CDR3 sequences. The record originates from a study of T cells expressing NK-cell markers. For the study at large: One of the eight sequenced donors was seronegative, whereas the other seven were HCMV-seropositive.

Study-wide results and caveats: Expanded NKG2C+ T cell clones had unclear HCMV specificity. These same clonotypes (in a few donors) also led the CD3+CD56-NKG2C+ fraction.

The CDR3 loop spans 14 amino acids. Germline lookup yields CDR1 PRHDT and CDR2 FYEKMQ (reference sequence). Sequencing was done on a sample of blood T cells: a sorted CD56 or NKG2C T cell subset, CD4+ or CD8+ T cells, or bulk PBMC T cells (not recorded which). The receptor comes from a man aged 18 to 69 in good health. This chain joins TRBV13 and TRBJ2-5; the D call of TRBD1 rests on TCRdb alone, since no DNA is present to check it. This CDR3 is CASSSDSRQETQYF. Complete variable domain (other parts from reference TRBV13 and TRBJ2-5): AAGVIQSPRHLIKEKRETATLKCYPIPRHDTVYWYQQGPGQDPQFLISFYEKMQSDKGSIPDRFSAQQFSDYHSELNMSSLELGDSALYFCASSSDSRQETQYFGPGTRLLVL.